The entry below gives a single T cell receptor (beta chain) sequence along with its context. The sample comes from a study of blood T cell repertoires in COVID-19. Assay: immunoSEQ multiplex PCR; the TCRdb copy retains only in-frame clones and omits some. Of some 170,000 clones detected, over 80% appear once; the ten largest clones hold 1.6%. Germline V gene sequence: CDR1 LGHNA, CDR2 YSLEER. The CDR3 spans 14 residues. Trimming cost V 1 base and J 4 bases, with 9 bases left between them. Sequencing was carried out using peripheral blood. This chain uses TRBV4-3 with TRBJ2-3; D call uncertain. The source of this sequence is a woman between 50 and 59 years old with acute or convalescent COVID-19. DNA for the CDR3: TGCGCCAGCAGCCAAGGGTCCACAGCAGATACGCAGTATTTT. It yields the protein CASSQGSTADTQYF.